This TCR beta chain originates from a study of blood T cell repertoires in COVID-19. This table comes from immunoSEQ multiplex PCR, and its TCRdb copy is limited to in-frame clones, with some not included. The data contain 130,000 or so clones, 85% to 90% of them seen just once; the ten biggest clones take up 18%. This sequence originates from a man aged 45 to 65 with active or convalescent COVID-19. The sample consisted of peripheral blood.

CDR3 sequence (DNA): TGTGCCAGTAGTATAGGACAGGGGGGCTACGAGCAGTACTTC. Its translation is CASSIGQGGYEQYF. The J gene is TRBJ2-7, the V gene TRBV19; 9 bases fit TRBD1. The CDR3 contains 14 residues. The V segment lost 1 base and the J segment 3 bases; nucleotides outside the gene matches: 1. Germline CDR1 is LNHDA and CDR2 is SQIVND (reference sequence). The entire variable domain, with the rest obtained from reference TRBV19 and TRBJ2-7, is as follows: DGGITQSPKYLFRKEGQNVTLSCEQNLNHDAMYWYRQDPGQGLRLIYYSQIVNDFQKGDIAEGYSVSREKKESFPLTVTSAQKNPTAFYLCASSIGQGGYEQYFGPGTRLTVT.